Presented here are 12 T cell receptor beta chains from one specimen sequenced in a study of early T cells in non-severe SARS-CoV-2 infection. TCRdb reprocessed the 5' RACE reads with MiXCR, giving one entry per CDR3 protein. The sample has about 33,000 distinct CDR3 sequences; approximately 5.4% are singletons. Material for sequencing was whole blood. These receptors came from an adult who was a healthcare worker with PCR-confirmed SARS-CoV-2 infection or an uninfected control (not recorded which).

This clonotype was seen at least ten times. The chain employs TRBV5-1 and TRBJ1-5, with 9 positions matching TRBD1. Per the germline V gene, CDR1 is SGHRS and CDR2 is YFSETQ. The CDR3 sequence is 16 residues long. The junction had 10 bases not matched to a gene; V was cut back by 0 bases and J by 9 bases. CDR3 nucleotides: TGCGCCAGCAGCTTGGGGGACAGGGCTTCCGGGATGCCCCAGCATTTT. Translated, it gives CASSLGDRASGMPQHF.

Many counts were recorded for this clonotype. V and J are TRBV10-2 and TRBJ2-1, with 11 bases matching TRBD2. The CDR3 sequence is 16 residues long. J gave up 8 bases and V 5 bases, and 11 bases lay outside the gene matches. Per germline, CDR1 WSHSY and CDR2 SAAADI. CDR3 DNA: TGCGCCAGCAGTCCCAACCTTAGCGGGGGGGCCGATGAGCAGTTCTTC. Amino acids: CASSPNLSGGADEQFF.

The table lists this clonotype with many counts. This sequence joins TRBV19 and TRBJ2-1; 8 nucleotides agree with TRBD1. CDR1 LNHDA and CDR2 SQIVND come from the germline V gene (reference sequence). The length of the CDR3 is 11 residues. Trimming cost V 8 bases and J 7 bases; bases outside gene matches: 1. The CDR3 sequence: CASHRGNEQFF. DNA of the CDR3: TGTGCCAGTCACAGGGGGAATGAGCAGTTCTTC.

This clonotype was observed at least ten times. V is TRBV5-5 and J is TRBJ2-2; D is unclear. This CDR3 contains 16 residues. V was clipped by 0 bases and J by 0 bases, with 9 bases between them. CDR1 and CDR2 (germline): SGHKS, YYEKEE (reference sequence). CDR3 coding DNA: TGTGCCAGCAGCTTGGGAAGTAGGGCGAACACCGGGGAGCTGTTTTTT. Amino acid sequence: CASSLGSRANTGELFF.

This clonotype appeared many times. This sequence joins TRBV12-3 or TRBV12-4 and TRBJ2-1, with no clear D. The CDR3 is 12 residues long. Trimming took 3 bases from V and 9 from J, leaving 9 bases between them. This chain's CDR3 is CASSFVDGEQFF. CDR3 bases: TGTGCCAGCAGTTTCGTAGACGGTGAGCAGTTCTTC.

This clonotype was seen many times. This CDR3 reads CASSLATTSGGFSTDTQYF. The CDR3, as DNA: TGCGCCAGCAGCTTGGCCACGACTAGCGGGGGGTTTAGCACAGATACGCAGTATTTT. The V gene is TRBV5-1, the J gene TRBJ2-3, with 13 bases fitting TRBD2. The ends lost 0 bases at V and 0 bases at J; junction bases unmatched: 7. Germline V gene lookup returns CDR1 SGHRS and CDR2 YFSETQ. This CDR3 is built from 19 residues.

This clonotype was observed at least ten times. The chain is built from TRBV6-2 or TRBV6-3 and TRBJ2-3, with no clear D. The length of the CDR3 is 14 residues. Trimming shortened V by 4 bases and J by 2 bases, and 10 bases separated the two germline ends. The V gene's germline CDR1 is MNHEY and CDR2 SVGEGT. This CDR3 reads CASSSQISTDTQYF. The CDR3 DNA follows: TGTGCCAGCAGTTCTCAGATTTCCACAGATACGCAGTATTTT.

This clonotype was seen only a few times. The chain has TRBV28 and TRBJ2-5, with a weak D call TRBD2 (6 bases). From germline, CDR1 is MDHEN and CDR2 SYDVKM. The V and J ends lost 4 bases and 12 bases respectively, with 15 bases between them. The CDR3 sequence is 12 residues long. The CDR3 is CASSSSTGSEYF. The CDR3 coding sequence is TGTGCCAGCAGTTCGAGCACCGGGAGCGAGTACTTC.

This clonotype was seen many times. The CDR3 DNA reads as TGTGCCAGTAGCCCGAGAGGACGGGGGATTGACACTGAAGCTTTCTTT. This encodes CASSPRGRGIDTEAFF. V is TRBV19 and J is TRBJ1-1; D is possibly TRBD1 (5 bases). Germline V lookup: CDR1 LNHDA, CDR2 SQIVND (reference sequence). The CDR3 runs 16 residues. Trimming cost V 6 bases and J 3 bases, with 20 bases left between them.

The table lists this clonotype with many counts. The rearrangement joins TRBV25-1 to TRBJ2-3; no firm D call. The germline gives CDR1 MGHDK, CDR2 SYGVNS. This CDR3 spans 11 amino acids. V was trimmed by 6 bases and J by 4 bases, leaving 5 bases between them. Here the CDR3 reads CASRTSDTQYF. Written as DNA, the CDR3 is TGTGCCAGCAGGACATCAGATACGCAGTATTTT.

This clonotype was observed a handful of times. The rearrangement links TRBV11-2 to TRBJ2-7; D unclear. The CDR3 has 12 residues. The germline V and J ends were trimmed by 4 bases and 6 bases, with 10 bases remaining between them. From germline, CDR1 is SGHAT and CDR2 FQNNGV. This chain's CDR3 is CASSSHTGEQYF. CDR3 DNA sequence: TGTGCCAGCAGCTCCCATACCGGCGAGCAGTACTTC.

This clonotype was picked up a small number of times. The chain recombines TRBV7-9 with TRBJ1-4, with a weak D call TRBD1 (6 bases). Germline CDR1 is SEHNR and CDR2 is FQNEAQ (reference sequence). Trimming removed 4 bases at V and 0 bases at J, with 9 bases between. The CDR3 totals 15 residues. DNA of the CDR3: TGTGCCAGCAGCTCCGGACAGACAACTAATGAAAAACTGTTTTTT. Translated: CASSSGQTTNEKLFF.